These 7 T cell receptor beta chains were sequenced from one sample in a study of shared clonotypes between healthy human individuals. Repertoires were generated with immunoSEQ multiplex PCR, while TCRdb's copy carries only in-frame clones and drops some. Found here are over a million clones, 75% to 80% of them singletons; the top ten hold 0.5% to 0.6%. Sequences were obtained from memory CD4+ T cells from PBMCs. Subset noted: CD45RA-negative fraction. The receptors were sampled from a man between 18 and 29 years old in good health. Some clones in this sample may be carry-over from other donors' samples.

The V and J genes are TRBV5-6 and TRBJ1-1; possibly TRBD1 for D (5 bases). In germline, CDR1 is SGHDT, CDR2 YYEEEE. This CDR3 is built from 16 residues. The V gene lost 0 bases and the J gene lost 1 base, with 13 bases spanning the gap. CDR3 sequence reads: CASSLAGGTGNTEAFF. The CDR3 DNA follows: TGTGCCAGCAGCTTGGCGGGGGGGACCGGGAACACTGAAGCTTTCTTT. The full variable domain, its missing parts supplied by reference TRBV5-6 and TRBJ1-1, is DAGVTQSPTHLIKTRGQQVTLRCSPKSGHDTVSWYQQALGQGPQFIFQYYEEEERQRGNFPDRFSGHQFPNYSSELNVNALLLGDSALYLCASSLAGGTGNTEAFFGQGTRLTVV.

To note about this clone: Other nucleotide sequences from this sample produce the same CDR3. This sequence joins TRBV2 and TRBJ2-7; D uncertain. The CDR3 totals 11 residues. CDR1 and CDR2 from the germline V gene are SNHLY and FYNNEI. Trimming took off 5 bases at V and 3 bases at J, with 5 bases between the two ends. CDR3 coding DNA: TGTGCCAGCAGTTACGACTACGAGCAGTACTTC. Its translation is CASSYDYEQYF. Full variable domain (outside the CDR3, taken from reference TRBV2 and TRBJ2-7): EPEVTQTPSHQVTQMGQEVILRCVPISNHLYFYWYRQILGQKVEFLVSFYNNEISEKSEIFDDQFSVERPDGSNFTLKIRSTKLEDSAMYFCASSYDYEQYFGPGTRLTVT.

The J gene is TRBJ2-1, the V gene TRBV30; maybe TRBD1 (7 bases). The CDR3 is made up of 20 amino acids. V was cut by 4 bases and J by 0 bases, with 28 bases left in between. Germline CDR1 is GTSNPN and CDR2 is SVGIG (reference sequence). The CDR3 region is CAWTPLEAGGLRASYNEQFF. CDR3 DNA: TGTGCCTGGACCCCCCTCGAGGCAGGGGGGTTACGGGCCTCCTACAATGAGCAGTTCTTC.

With regard to this clone: Other DNA sequences in the sample encode the same CDR3. This sequence joins TRBV9 and TRBJ2-3, with 8 bases matching TRBD1. CDR3 size: 15 residues. J lost 2 bases, V lost 2 bases, and 4 bases had no gene match. Germline V gives CDR1 SGDLS, CDR2 YYNGEE. For the CDR3, the DNA is TGTGCCAGCAGCGTTTCGACAGGGGACACAGATACGCAGTATTTT. The encoded protein is CASSVSTGDTDTQYF.

Details on this clone: At the DNA level, this CDR3 is encoded by other sequences in the same sample as well. V is TRBV5-1 and J is TRBJ1-5; maybe TRBD1 (5 bases). CDR1 SGHRS and CDR2 YFSETQ come from the germline V gene. V was trimmed by 4 bases and J by 0 bases, leaving 14 bases between them. The CDR3 is 16 amino acids. CDR3: CASSPGHGDSNQPQHF. The DNA for the CDR3 is TGCGCCAGCAGCCCAGGACACGGGGATAGCAATCAGCCCCAGCATTTT.

This chain uses TRBV28 with TRBJ2-7; 14 nucleotides agree with TRBD2. The germline CDR1 and CDR2 sequences are MDHEN and SYDVKM. This CDR3 spans 15 amino acids. V was clipped by 6 bases and J by 4 bases; unmatched bases: 5. CDR3 in amino acids: CASRPGTSGSYEQYF. As DNA, the CDR3 is TGTGCCAGCAGGCCTGGGACTAGCGGGAGTTACGAGCAGTACTTC.

The rearrangement uses TRBV19 and TRBJ1-1, with no clear D. This CDR3 has 15 amino acids. The V gene lost 1 base and the J gene lost 1 base, with 10 bases spanning the gap. CDR1 is LNHDA, CDR2 SQIVND, per germline (reference sequence). CDR3 sequence (DNA): TGTGCCAGTAGTATAGTGTCGGGAGGGAACACTGAAGCTTTCTTT. This codes for CASSIVSGGNTEAFF.